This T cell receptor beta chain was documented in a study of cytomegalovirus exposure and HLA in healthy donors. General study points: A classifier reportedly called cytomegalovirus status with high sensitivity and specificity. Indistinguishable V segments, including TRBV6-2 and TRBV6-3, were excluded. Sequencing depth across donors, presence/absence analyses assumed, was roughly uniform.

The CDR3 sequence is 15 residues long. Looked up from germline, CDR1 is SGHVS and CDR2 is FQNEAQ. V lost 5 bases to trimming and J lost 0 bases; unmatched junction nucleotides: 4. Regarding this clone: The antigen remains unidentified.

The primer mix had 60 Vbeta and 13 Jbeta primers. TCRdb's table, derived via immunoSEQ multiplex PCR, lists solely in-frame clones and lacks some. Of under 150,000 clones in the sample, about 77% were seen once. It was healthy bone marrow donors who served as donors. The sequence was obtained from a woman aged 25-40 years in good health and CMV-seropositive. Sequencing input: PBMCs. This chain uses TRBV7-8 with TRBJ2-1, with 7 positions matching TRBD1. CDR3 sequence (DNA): TGTGCCAGCAGCCCCAGGACAGGCTCCTACAATGAGCAGTTCTTC. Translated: CASSPRTGSYNEQFF.